These 13 T cell receptor beta chains came from one sample sequenced in a study of shared clonotypes between healthy human individuals. The table came from immunoSEQ multiplex PCR; TCRdb's copy has only in-frame clones and leaves some out. The table records some 490,000 clones, over 70% of them present only once. Sequenced sample: PBMCs. Source of these receptors: a woman in her 40s in good health. Some clones in this sample may be carry-over from other donors' samples.

In regard to this clone: A read error likely explains this, since a far larger clone differs by one base. The chain uses TRBV27 and TRBJ2-1, with D tentatively TRBD1 (5 bases). Trimming left V 4 bases short and J 15 bases short, with 19 bases between. CDR1 and CDR2 (germline): MNHEY, SMNVEV (reference sequence). The length of the CDR3 is 13 residues. The CDR3 DNA reads TGTGCCAGCAGTTCCCAGGGCAGGAGTCAGTGGTTCTTC. Protein: CASSSQGRSQWFF.

The chain links TRBV7-3 to TRBJ2-1; no clear D. Trimming took off 5 bases at V and 0 bases at J, with 11 bases between the two ends. The germline gives CDR1 SGHTA, CDR2 FQGTGA. The CDR3 totals 15 residues. The CDR3 loop is CASSTTAGSYNEQFF. The CDR3 bases are TGTGCCAGCAGCACCACTGCCGGCTCCTACAATGAGCAGTTCTTC. Supplemented by reference TRBV7-3 and TRBJ2-1, the full variable domain reads GAGVSQTPSNKVTEKGKYVELRCDPISGHTALYWYRQSLGQGPEFLIYFQGTGAADDSGLPNDRFFAVRPEGSVSTLKIQRTERGDSAVYLCASSTTAGSYNEQFFGPGTRLTVL.

A note on this clone: It differs at one base from a far larger clone, so likely a read error. The identical CDR3 is also encoded by other nucleotide sequences in the sample. The chain carries TRBV28 and TRBJ2-2; D perhaps matches TRBD2 (5 bases). The CDR3 covers 17 residues. Germline V lookup: CDR1 MDHEN, CDR2 SYDVKM. The CDR3 nucleotides read TGTGCCAGCAGTTCGTCCCCTAGTGGAACGAACACCGGGGAGCTGTTCTTT. This gives the protein CASSSSPSGTNTGELFF.

This clone was counted a few times. A far larger clone differs by one base, so this is likely a read error. Other DNA sequences in this sample translate to the same CDR3. This rearrangement joins TRBV11-3 to TRBJ2-4; TRBD2 aligns across 11 bases. The CDR3 length is 16 residues. CDR1 and CDR2 (germline): SGHNT, YENEEA. This CDR3 is CASSPGLAGAKNIQYF. The CDR3 DNA follows: TGTGCTAGCAGCCCAGGACTAGCGGGTGCCAAAAACATTCAGTACTTC.

The V and J genes are TRBV10-3 and TRBJ2-7; unclear D gene. Germline lookup yields CDR1 ENHRY and CDR2 SYGVKD. V was clipped by 6 bases and J by 3 bases, with 18 bases between them. The CDR3 has 15 residues. The CDR3 DNA sequence: TGTGCCATCAGCGGTTCGAGCGCCGAGAACTACGAGCAGTACTTC. Translating it yields CAISGSSAENYEQYF.

The genes are TRBV27 and TRBJ1-1; D remains unclear. The CDR3 is made up of 17 amino acids. CDR1 is MNHEY, CDR2 SMNVEV, per germline (reference sequence). Trimming removed 0 bases from V and 5 bases from J, with 19 bases in between. The CDR3 DNA sequence: TGTGCCAGCAGTTTATCGGTTGGCAGGTCACAAAGGACTGAAGCTTTCTTT. Translated, it gives CASSLSVGRSQRTEAFF.

This clone was seen a few times. The V call is TRBV29-1, the J call TRBJ2-7; TRBD1 matches at 8 bases. CDR3 length: 14 residues. J lost 2 bases, V lost 4 bases, and 7 bases had no gene match. CDR1 and CDR2 from the germline V gene are SQVTM and ANQGSEA. The CDR3 DNA follows: TGCAGCGTTGGGGCAGGGGGCAGGACCTACGAGCAGTACTTC. It is translated as CSVGAGGRTYEQYF.

This clone was found a few times. This chain's CDR3 is CASSEDPAGQGLYEQYF. CDR3 DNA: TGTGCCAGCAGTGAAGATCCCGCGGGACAGGGGCTCTACGAGCAGTACTTC. This rearrangement joins TRBV6-1 to TRBJ2-7; 10 positions agree with TRBD1. This CDR3 is 17 amino acids long. From germline, CDR1 is MNHNS and CDR2 SASEGT. V gave up 1 base and J gave up 3 bases; unmatched junction bases: 9.

The chain has TRBV7-9 and TRBJ2-1; D unresolved. V shed 3 bases and J shed 5 bases, with 14 bases lying between them. This CDR3 has 15 residues. Germline values: CDR1 SEHNR, CDR2 FQNEAQ (reference sequence). The CDR3 sequence: CASSLIGVTNNEQFF. CDR3 DNA: TGTGCCAGCAGCTTGATAGGAGTAACCAACAATGAGCAGTTCTTC.

V gene TRBV4-1 combines with J gene TRBJ1-4, with 10 bases lining up with TRBD1. Unmatched junction bases numbered 3, after V lost 4 bases and J lost 1 base. This CDR3 has 16 amino acids. The germline V gene has CDR1 MGHRA and CDR2 YSYEKL. The CDR3, as DNA: TGCGCCAGCAGCCCCGGACAGGGGGGAACTAATGAAAAACTGTTTTTT. Protein product: CASSPGQGGTNEKLFF.

A note on this clone: A far larger clone is only one base removed, so a read error is likely. The gene calls are TRBV7-9 and TRBJ1-4; 7 bases line up with TRBD1. The CDR3 has 15 residues. Looked up from germline, CDR1 is SEHNR and CDR2 is FQNEAQ (reference sequence). The CDR3, as DNA: TGTGCCGGCAGCTCAGGGGGGGAAACTAATGAAAAACTGTTTTTT. Translating gives CAGSSGGETNEKLFF.

With regard to this clone: In the same sample, other DNA sequences code for this CDR3. This chain connects TRBV11-2 to TRBJ1-2; D is uncertain. V lost 5 bases, J lost 5 bases, and 9 bases lay in between. This CDR3 region has 12 residues. Per the germline V gene, CDR1 is SGHAT and CDR2 is FQNNGV. Here the CDR3 DNA reads TGTGCCAGCAGCCCCGAAGGGTATGGCTACACCTTC. This gives the protein CASSPEGYGYTF. The whole variable domain, remainder taken from reference TRBV11-2 and TRBJ1-2, is EAGVAQSPRYKIIEKRQSVAFWCNPISGHATLYWYQQILGQGPKLLIQFQNNGVVDDSQLPKDRFSAERLKGVDSTLKIQPAKLEDSAVYLCASSPEGYGYTFGSGTRLTVV.

V is TRBV18 and J is TRBJ1-5, with D tentatively TRBD1 (6 bases). Germline CDR1 is KGHSH and CDR2 is LQKENI. The V and J ends lost 6 bases and 2 bases respectively, with 11 bases between them. The CDR3 extends over 14 amino acids. The chain's CDR3 is CASSGGGGNQPQHF. The CDR3 DNA follows: TGTGCCAGCTCCGGAGGGGGGGGCAATCAGCCCCAGCATTTT. The full variable domain, completed using reference TRBV18 and TRBJ1-5, is NAGVMQNPRHLVRRRGQEARLRCSPMKGHSHVYWYRQLPEEGLKFMVYLQKENIIDESGMPKERFSAEFPKEGPSILRIQQVVRGDSAAYFCASSGGGGNQPQHFGDGTRLSIL.